These 27 T cell receptor beta chains came from one sample sequenced in a study of cytomegalovirus exposure and HLA in healthy donors. The PCR had 60 Vbeta and 13 Jbeta primers. The protocol was immunoSEQ multiplex PCR, while the TCRdb copy is restricted to in-frame clones and leaves out a portion. Of 150,000 to 180,000 clones in the sample, roughly 80% are singletons; the top ten hold over 10%. The sample comprised PBMCs. The origin of the receptors is a man aged 25-45 years in good health and CMV-seropositive.

The genes are TRBV6-6 and TRBJ1-3; 7 nucleotides match TRBD1. CDR3 length: 14 amino acids. V shed 6 bases and J 0 bases; nucleotides not matched to a gene: 2. Germline V gene data show CDR1 as MNHNY and CDR2 as SVGAGI (reference sequence). Written as DNA, the CDR3 is TGTGCCAGCAGCCCAGGGGGCTCTGGAAACACCATATATTTT. This gives the protein CASSPGGSGNTIYF.

This chain joins TRBV18 and TRBJ2-6; no clear D. The V and J ends lost 5 bases and 0 bases respectively, with 14 bases between them. Germline CDR1 is KGHSH and CDR2 is LQKENI. The CDR3 is 17 amino acids. Here the CDR3 reads CASSSPLGPSGANVLTF. DNA of the CDR3: TGTGCCAGCTCATCTCCCCTCGGTCCCTCTGGGGCCAACGTCCTGACTTTC.

This rearrangement joins TRBV6-5 to TRBJ2-1; 9 positions match TRBD2. V shed 6 bases and J 9 bases; nucleotides not matched to a gene: 6. The CDR3 contains 13 residues. CDR1 is MNHEY, CDR2 SVGAGI, per germline. The CDR3, as DNA: TGTGCCAGCAGGGCCAATAGCGGGAGTGAGCAGTTCTTC. Protein product: CASRANSGSEQFF.

The genes are TRBV5-1 and TRBJ2-1, with 8 bases aligning to TRBD2. This CDR3 is 14 amino acids long. Losses at the gene ends were 0 bases for V and 7 bases for J; bases not matched to a gene: 3. From germline, CDR1 is SGHRS and CDR2 YFSETQ. CDR3 coding DNA: TGCGCCAGCAGCTTGGGACTAGCGAGAAATGAGCAGTTCTTC. This codes for CASSLGLARNEQFF.

This clone was detected a few times. V gene TRBV7-6 combines with J gene TRBJ2-3, with 8 nucleotides matching TRBD1. With V trimmed by 0 bases and J by 5 bases, 10 bases remained unmatched. CDR1 SGHVS and CDR2 FNYEAQ come from the germline V gene. This CDR3 region has 17 residues. CDR3 bases: TGTGCCAGCAGCTTAGCGCGCGGTCAGGGGGCAAGAGATACGCAGTATTTT. Translated, it gives CASSLARGQGARDTQYF.

The CDR3 DNA sequence: TGTGCCACCAGCCCTAGCCTAGCGAGAACTTTCGAGCAGTACTTC. This sequence encodes CATSPSLARTFEQYF. The rearrangement joins TRBV15 to TRBJ2-7, with a weak D call TRBD2 (6 bases). The germline V gene has CDR1 LNHNV and CDR2 YYDKDF (reference sequence). Trimming took 5 bases from V and 6 from J, leaving 20 bases between them. This CDR3 contains 15 residues.

The chain has TRBV11-1 and TRBJ2-7; TRBD1 aligns across 8 bases. V shed 5 bases and J 4 bases; nucleotides not matched to a gene: 7. This CDR3 is built from 14 residues. Germline CDR1 SGHAT, CDR2 FQDESV (reference sequence). CDR3 residues: CASSDGQGWYEQYF. In DNA form, the CDR3 reads TGTGCCAGCAGCGACGGACAGGGATGGTACGAGCAGTACTTC.

The V gene is TRBV4-2, the J gene TRBJ2-5; tentatively, D is TRBD2 (5 bases). The CDR3 totals 17 residues. Germline CDR1 LGHNA, CDR2 YNFKEQ. Trimming shortened V by 0 bases and J by 3 bases, and 17 bases separated the two germline ends. The CDR3 reads CASSQDARSSAEETQYF. The CDR3 DNA sequence: TGTGCCAGCAGCCAAGATGCCCGGAGTAGCGCCGAAGAGACCCAGTACTTC.

This clone showed up just once. The junction does not match germline at one end; this may be a read error. The chain joins TRBV19 to TRBJ2-1; 7 bases align to TRBD1. From germline, CDR1 is LNHDA and CDR2 SQIVND (reference sequence). The length of the CDR3 is 15 residues. CDR3 residues: CTSSQSGGHNNEQFF. The CDR3 region has the DNA TGTACCAGTAGCCAATCAGGGGGTCATAACAATGAGCAGTTCTTC.

This chain joins TRBV7-2 and TRBJ2-1; TRBD2 matches 10 bases. Germline V gene sequence: CDR1 SGHTA, CDR2 FQGNSA. With V trimmed by 5 bases and J by 7 bases, 8 bases remained unmatched. The CDR3 loop spans 15 amino acids. The CDR3 sequence is CASSPLAGARNEQFF. CDR3 DNA: TGTGCCAGCAGCCCTCTAGCGGGAGCCAGAAATGAGCAGTTCTTC.

This chain joins TRBV21-1 and TRBJ2-7; TRBD2 is taken as the D call from the table, unchecked against the DNA. TRBV21-1 is a documented pseudogene. The CDR3 is made up of 14 amino acids. CDR3 region: CASSNLRASYEQYF. The DNA of the CDR3 is TGTGCCAGCAGCAATCTGAGGGCCAGCTACGAGCAGTACTTC.

A single count supports this clone. The V and J genes are TRBV2 and TRBJ2-5; the D gene is possibly TRBD1 (6 bases). The J call may be in error: the DNA end matches TRBJ2-7 better. Per the germline V gene, CDR1 is SNHLY and CDR2 is FYNNEI. The CDR3 totals 14 residues. The CDR3 loop reads CASIDRINSYEQYF. The CDR3 nucleotides read TGTGCCAGCATTGACAGGATAAACTCCTACGAGCAGTACTTC.

The rearrangement links TRBV27 to TRBJ1-5; D unresolved. V lost 1 base to trimming and J lost 0 bases, with 16 bases between them. Per germline, CDR1 MNHEY and CDR2 SMNVEV (reference sequence). This CDR3 has 18 residues. The DNA for the CDR3 is TGTGCCAGCAGTTTATTGACTGCCGGTCCGGGTAGCAATCAGCCCCAGCATTTT. Encoded protein: CASSLLTAGPGSNQPQHF.

The chain recombines TRBV5-4 with TRBJ2-1, with TRBD2 matching 9 bases. The germline gives CDR1 SGHNT, CDR2 YYREEE (reference sequence). This CDR3 has 15 residues. The ends lost 2 bases at V and 8 bases at J; junction bases unmatched: 8. The chain's CDR3 is CASSFISGSQDEQFF. The CDR3 nucleotides read TGTGCCAGCAGCTTTATTAGCGGGAGTCAGGATGAGCAGTTCTTC.

This chain links TRBV18 with TRBJ2-5, with D possibly being TRBD2 (6 bases). Germline assignment: CDR1 KGHSH and CDR2 LQKENI. V lost 3 bases, J lost 2 bases, and 16 bases lay in between. The CDR3 totals 16 residues. The CDR3 nucleotides are TGTGCCAGCTCACCCGAGGGAGGTTTTACGCAAGAGACCCAGTACTTC. Its translation is CASSPEGGFTQETQYF.

This chain joins TRBV2 and TRBJ2-5; TRBD2 matches 14 bases. Germline V gene lookup returns CDR1 SNHLY and CDR2 FYNNEI. V gave up 3 bases and J gave up 4 bases; unmatched junction bases: 4. The length of the CDR3 is 16 residues. The CDR3 here is CASSEGLAGVPETQYF. In nucleotides, the CDR3 is TGTGCCAGCAGTGAGGGACTAGCGGGAGTCCCAGAGACCCAGTACTTC.

The chain joins TRBV2 to TRBJ1-3; no definite D call. CDR1 and CDR2 from the germline V gene are SNHLY and FYNNEI. Trimming stripped 8 bases from V and 0 bases from J, with 11 bases between. This CDR3 has 14 amino acids. The CDR3 here is CASRAESSGNTIYF. The CDR3 DNA reads as TGTGCCAGCCGTGCAGAATCCTCTGGAAACACCATATATTTT.

The chain has TRBV5-1 and TRBJ2-7, with 9 bases that match TRBD1. The germline V gene has CDR1 SGHRS and CDR2 YFSETQ. V lost 1 base, J lost 5 bases, and 13 bases stayed unmatched. The CDR3 extends over 17 amino acids. CDR3: CASSLSPGTGITHEQYF. The CDR3 DNA reads TGCGCCAGCAGCTTGTCGCCCGGGACAGGGATTACACACGAGCAGTACTTC.

The chain couples TRBV18 to TRBJ1-2; D perhaps matches TRBD1 (5 bases). This CDR3 is built from 13 residues. The V end was cut by 2 bases, the J end by 8 bases, with 12 bases between. The germline gives CDR1 KGHSH, CDR2 LQKENI. The CDR3 region is CASSPSGLSGYTF. DNA for the CDR3: TGTGCCAGCTCACCATCAGGGTTGAGCGGCTACACCTTC.

The chain couples TRBV19 to TRBJ2-1; possible D gene TRBD2, 6 bases. The CDR3 length is 14 residues. Trimming stripped 5 bases from V and 8 bases from J, with 16 bases between. Germline CDR1 reads LNHDA; CDR2 reads SQIVND (reference sequence). CDR3 amino acids: CASSPRLGLYEQFF. The CDR3 DNA reads as TGTGCCAGTAGTCCCCGACTAGGATTGTATGAGCAGTTCTTC.

The chain has TRBV9 and TRBJ2-2; 11 nucleotides agree with TRBD2. The CDR3 sequence is 16 residues long. The trim removed 2 bases at V and 5 bases at J, leaving 5 bases unmatched. In germline, CDR1 is SGDLS, CDR2 YYNGEE. CDR3 in amino acids: CASSVTGTSGTGELFF. In DNA form, the CDR3 reads TGTGCCAGCAGCGTGACCGGGACTAGCGGTACCGGGGAGCTGTTTTTT.

This chain connects TRBV14 to TRBJ2-5; 8 nucleotides align to TRBD1. The trim removed 1 base at V and 5 bases at J, leaving 6 bases unmatched. Per germline, CDR1 SGHDN and CDR2 FVKESK. The CDR3 has 15 amino acids. CDR3 sequence: CASSQVSGGRETQYF. The CDR3 DNA is TGTGCCAGCAGCCAAGTGTCAGGGGGCAGGGAGACCCAGTACTTC.

V and J are TRBV19 and TRBJ2-5, with 8 positions matching TRBD2. V lost 8 bases to trimming and J lost 2 bases; unmatched junction nucleotides: 4. CDR3 length: 13 amino acids. The germline V gene has CDR1 LNHDA and CDR2 SQIVND (reference sequence). The CDR3 is CASGGLEQETQYF. The CDR3 DNA reads TGTGCCAGTGGGGGACTAGAACAAGAGACCCAGTACTTC.

This chain uses TRBV28 with TRBJ2-4, with 7 bases fitting TRBD2. Germline V lookup: CDR1 MDHEN, CDR2 SYDVKM. The CDR3 is made up of 16 amino acids. The V and J ends lost 2 bases and 1 base, in that order; junction bases with no gene match: 5. The CDR3 DNA sequence: TGTGCCAGCAGTTTACCAGCGGGAAGGGCCAAAAACATTCAGTACTTC. Its translation is CASSLPAGRAKNIQYF.

The chain uses TRBV30 and TRBJ1-1; D ambiguous. Germline V gene data show CDR1 as GTSNPN and CDR2 as SVGIG (reference sequence). The length of the CDR3 is 12 residues. V dropped 0 bases and J dropped 4 bases, with 6 bases sitting between them. CDR3 coding DNA: TGTGCCTGGAGTGTACTATCCACTGAAGCTTTCTTT. Amino acids: CAWSVLSTEAFF.

The rearrangement uses TRBV10-3 and TRBJ2-3; 7 nucleotides match TRBD2. V lost 0 bases and J lost 5; bases outside the gene matches: 11. The germline V gene encodes CDR1 ENHRY and CDR2 SYGVKD. The CDR3 loop spans 17 amino acids. The CDR3 loop is CAISESRFAGALDTQYF. The CDR3 nucleotides are TGTGCCATCAGTGAGTCGAGGTTTGCGGGAGCCCTAGATACGCAGTATTTT.

J is TRBJ2-3 and V is TRBV11-1; 12 bases map to TRBD2. This CDR3 has 16 residues. V lost 4 bases to trimming and J lost 2 bases; unmatched junction nucleotides: 4. In germline, CDR1 is SGHAT, CDR2 FQDESV (reference sequence). The CDR3 region is CASSSPSGRVTDTQYF. As DNA, the CDR3 is TGTGCCAGCAGCTCGCCTAGCGGGAGGGTCACAGATACGCAGTATTTT.